These 19 T cell receptor beta chains share one sample of origin, sequenced in a study of circulating CD8 cells and anti-PD-1 response in melanoma. Four subsets defined by PD-1 and/or TIGIT were sorted from live CD3+CD8+TCRalphabeta+ cells. The QIAseq Immune Repertoire TCR panel built the libraries from around 15 ng of total RNA. TCRdb independently ran MiXCR on the reads; one entry per CDR3 protein. The table has some 1,200 distinct CDR3 sequences, roughly 6.7% seen once; the top ten hold about 5.4%. Material: CD8+ T cells from PBMCs, obtained at baseline or after one month of anti-PD-1 therapy (not recorded which). The origin of the receptors is a human donor with melanoma.

The V gene is TRBV21-1, the J gene TRBJ2-7; the table names TRBD1, a call not compared with the DNA. TRBV21-1 constitutes a pseudogene. The CDR3 has 17 amino acids. CDR3 residues: CASSTKSPGQGSYEQYF. The CDR3 nucleotides are TGTGCCAGCAGCACAAAAAGTCCGGGACAGGGTTCCTACGAGCAGTACTTC.

Within the sample, this clonotype is large. The chain links TRBV12-5 to TRBJ2-7; TRBD1 matches 7 bases. After removal of 3 bases from V and 5 bases from J, the junction contained 4 bases not matched to a gene. The CDR3 loop spans 13 amino acids. Looked up from germline, CDR1 is LGHNT and CDR2 is FRNRAP. The CDR3 DNA reads as TGTGCTAGTGGTTTTACAGGGGACCACGAGCAGTACTTC. Amino acids: CASGFTGDHEQYF.

Judged by abundance, this clonotype is medium-sized (0.01 to 0.1%). The V and J genes are TRBV24-1 and TRBJ2-3; no definite D call. V gave up 3 bases and J gave up 2 bases, with 2 bases separating them. Germline V gene sequence: CDR1 KGHDR, CDR2 SFDVKD. This CDR3 spans 12 amino acids. CDR3 sequence reads: CATSDTTDTQYF. CDR3 coding DNA: TGTGCCACCAGTGATACCACAGATACGCAGTATTTT.

Relative to its sample, this clonotype is medium-sized (0.01 to 0.1%). V and J are TRBV7-2 and TRBJ2-1, with TRBD2 matching 10 bases. The J segment lost 4 bases and the V segment lost 5 bases, leaving 5 bases of the junction unmatched. Germline assignment: CDR1 SGHTA and CDR2 FQGNSA. CDR3 size: 15 residues. The CDR3 region is CASSLGLADYNEQFF. The CDR3 DNA reads as TGTGCCAGCAGCCTCGGACTAGCGGATTACAATGAGCAGTTCTTC. The full variable domain, completed using reference TRBV7-2 and TRBJ2-1, is GAGVSQSPSNKVTEKGKDVELRCDPISGHTALYWYRQSLGQGLEFLIYFQGNSAPDKSGLPSDRFSAERTGGSVSTLTIQRTQQEDSAVYLCASSLGLADYNEQFFGPGTRLTVL.

By its share, this clonotype is large. The chain recombines TRBV19 with TRBJ1-1, with D tentatively TRBD1 (6 bases). The CDR3 is 11 residues long. Trimming pared 6 bases from V and 10 bases from J, leaving 12 bases between. The germline V gene has CDR1 LNHDA and CDR2 SQIVND (reference sequence). CDR3 region: CASRAGAGAFF. CDR3 coding DNA: TGTGCCAGTAGGGCGGGGGCTGGAGCTTTCTTT.

This clonotype is large by share. The genes are TRBV2 and TRBJ2-2; the D gene is possibly TRBD1 (6 bases). Germline-derived CDR1 and CDR2 are SNHLY and FYNNEI. The CDR3 totals 14 residues. V lost 10 bases and J 2 bases, leaving 14 bases between the germline ends. CDR3 region: CATEEGGNTGELFF. The CDR3, as DNA: TGTGCCACGGAAGAAGGGGGAAACACCGGGGAGCTGTTTTTT.

In this sample, this clonotype turned up a few times. This chain joins TRBV11-2 and TRBJ2-3; possibly TRBD1 or TRBD2 for D (5 bases each). Germline assignment: CDR1 SGHAT and CDR2 FQNNGV. With 6 bases removed from V and 2 bases from J, the gap between germline ends came to 18 bases. This CDR3 comprises 16 residues. The CDR3 bases are TGTGCCAGCAGGTTTTTGGGGCTAGCCTCCACAGATACGCAGTATTTT. It translates to CASRFLGLASTDTQYF.

On this clonotype itself: It may be a read error: a sequence one base away is much more abundant. The CDR3 DNA reads TGTGCCACCCGAGTGGGACAGGGCTATGGCTACGCCTTC. It codes for CATRVGQGYGYAF. The V call is TRBV19, the J call TRBJ1-2, with 9 bases matching TRBD1. Germline V CDR1 and CDR2: LNHDA, SQIVND (reference sequence). There are 13 residues in the CDR3.

This clonotype is judged medium-sized. The chain recombines TRBV25-1 with TRBJ2-1, with D uncertain. This CDR3 comprises 14 residues. Germline-derived CDR1 and CDR2 are MGHDK and SYGVNS. The V and J ends lost 5 bases and 4 bases respectively, with 12 bases between them. CDR3 protein: CASSFPEKYNEQFF. CDR3 nucleotide sequence: TGTGCCAGCAGTTTCCCGGAAAAGTACAATGAGCAGTTCTTC.

This clonotype is deemed medium-sized (0.01 to 0.1%). This chain joins TRBV12-3 or TRBV12-4 and TRBJ2-1, with a weak D call TRBD1 (5 bases). This CDR3 has 13 residues. V shed 3 bases and J shed 6 bases, with 9 bases lying between them. The CDR3, as DNA: TGTGCCAGCAGTTTGGTAACAGGCAATGAGCAGTTCTTC. Protein product: CASSLVTGNEQFF.

Relative to its sample, this clonotype is medium-sized. V usage is TRBV7-3 and J usage is TRBJ2-1; the match to TRBD2 covers 8 bases. Germline CDR1 and CDR2: SGHTA and FQGTGA. V was pared by 3 bases and J by 7 bases, with 5 bases of the junction left unmatched. The CDR3 runs 14 residues. The CDR3 DNA sequence: TGTGCCAGCAGCTTTCTGGCGGGGGGAAATGAGCAGTTCTTC. It specifies CASSFLAGGNEQFF.

The chain employs TRBV4-1 and TRBJ1-1, with D unclear. The CDR3 runs to 13 residues. The ends were cut back, 3 bases at V and 3 bases at J, with 8 bases in the middle. Germline V gene lookup returns CDR1 MGHRA and CDR2 YSYEKL. The CDR3 here is CASSQRLDTEAFF. The CDR3 nucleotides read TGCGCCAGCAGCCAGCGTCTGGACACTGAAGCTTTCTTT.

As to this clonotype: Just one base apart from a much larger clone, this may be a read error. The chain carries TRBV19 and TRBJ2-7; D gene uncertain. CDR1 and CDR2 from the germline V gene are LNHDA and SQIVND (reference sequence). This CDR3 spans 15 amino acids. The chain's CDR3 is CAISIQQLCAYEQYF. The CDR3 coding sequence is TGTGCTATCAGTATACAACAGCTATGTGCCTACGAGCAGTACTTC.

About this clonotype itself: This may arise from a read error, as a much more abundant clone is one base away. The rearrangement links TRBV4-2 to TRBJ2-1; TRBD1 is a possible D gene (5 bases). The germline V and J ends were trimmed by 4 bases and 4 bases, with 14 bases remaining between them. CDR1 and CDR2 (germline): LGHNA, YNFKEQ. There are 15 residues in the CDR3. The DNA of the CDR3 is TGTGCCAGCAGCCGAGGAAAGGGGTATTACAATGAGCAGTTCTTC. Its translation: CASSRGKGYYNEQFF.

Comments on this clonotype: Since no conserved phenylalanine or tryptophan closes the CDR3, a read error is the likely cause. The chain employs TRBV6-1 and TRBJ1-1; D is uncertain. Germline CDR1 reads MNHNS; CDR2 reads SASEGT. V was trimmed by 4 bases and J by 5 bases, leaving 8 bases between them. CDR3 size: 12 residues. CDR3: CASSVSETEAFS. The CDR3 DNA sequence: TGTGCCAGCAGTGTGTCAGAAACTGAAGCTTTCTCT.

In this sample, this clonotype turned up a few times. This chain links TRBV18 with TRBJ2-3, with TRBD2 as a possible D gene (5 bases). The length of the CDR3 is 15 residues. Trimming cost V 3 bases and J 4 bases, with 14 bases left between them. Per germline, CDR1 KGHSH and CDR2 LQKENI. The CDR3 region is CASSPISGSADTQYF. CDR3 nucleotide sequence: TGTGCCAGCTCACCGATATCGGGATCCGCAGATACGCAGTATTTT.

By share, this clonotype ranks as large. The chain uses TRBV19 and TRBJ1-2; no definite D call. CDR3 length: 12 amino acids. With 1 base removed from V and 8 bases from J, the gap between germline ends came to 8 bases. Germline CDR1 and CDR2: LNHDA and SQIVND (reference sequence). This chain's CDR3 is CASSIAPLGYTF. For the CDR3, the DNA is TGTGCCAGTAGTATAGCCCCATTGGGCTACACCTTC.

A single count supports this clonotype. Being one base from a much bigger clone, this may be a read error. The chain employs TRBV7-9 and TRBJ2-7; D is unresolved. V was cut by 5 bases and J by 9 bases, with 14 bases left in between. CDR1 is SEHNR, CDR2 FQNEAQ, per germline (reference sequence). This CDR3 region has 12 residues. CDR3 nucleotides: TGTGCCAGCAGCCCCCCCGGCCCCGGGCAGTACTTC. This sequence encodes CASSPPGPGQYF.

By share, this clonotype counts as large. The gene calls are TRBV9 and TRBJ1-5, with TRBD1 as a possible D gene (5 bases). Germline CDR1 and CDR2: SGDLS and YYNGEE. This CDR3 region has 15 residues. Trimming pared 4 bases from V and 6 bases from J, leaving 17 bases between. As DNA, the CDR3 is TGTGCCAGCAGCCCTTCCGCAGGGTCTGGTCAGCCCCAGCATTTT. Amino acids: CASSPSAGSGQPQHF.